The entry that follows covers one T cell receptor beta chain sequence. As yet, its antigen is unknown. The patients chosen for sequencing had shown expansion of CD8+CD57+ cells (detected by flow cytometry). The use of genomic DNA as template underpinned the TCR beta VDJ and CDR3 profiling. Using its own MiXCR run on the reads, TCRdb lists one record per CDR3 protein. The sample lists some 180,000 distinct CDR3 sequences, 63% occurring once. The data were obtained in a study of CD8+CD57+ T cells in acquired aplastic anemia. Germline CDR1 SSHAT, CDR2 FNYEAQ (reference sequence). With 1 base removed from V and 7 bases from J, the gap between germline ends came to 20 bases. The CDR3 runs 17 residues. Study-level points and caveats: Around 30 was the count of CD8+ CDR3 sequences that patients shared with controls.

Sequencing was done on a sample of sorted CD4+, CD8+, or CD8+CD57+ T cells (not recorded which) from PBMCs. The receptor's source is a human donor with aplastic anemia. The J gene is TRBJ1-5, the V gene TRBV7-7; D remains ambiguous. This CDR3 is CASSLVPHPGRGQPQHF. The CDR3 DNA is TGTGCCAGCAGCTTAGTCCCCCATCCCGGTCGCGGACAGCCCCAGCATTTT.